A single sample gave rise to the 23 T cell receptor beta chains below, sequenced in a study of blood T cell repertoires in COVID-19. TCRdb keeps only in-frame clones here, not all; method: immunoSEQ multiplex PCR. The repertoire has 150,000 to 200,000 clones, approximately 88% of them found once; the top ten carry under 15%. The specimen was PBMCs or T cells enriched from blood (not recorded which). These receptors all stem from a woman aged 55 to 70 who had recovered from COVID-19.

This chain uses TRBV29-1 with TRBJ1-2; D call uncertain. The CDR3 sequence is 13 residues long. V lost 6 bases, J lost 4 bases, and 15 bases lay in between. CDR1 SQVTM and CDR2 ANQGSEA come from the germline V gene. Written as DNA, the CDR3 is TGCAGCGTGACCCGTGAGGGCACCTATGGCTACACCTTC. This sequence encodes CSVTREGTYGYTF.

The chain couples TRBV6-2 or TRBV6-3 to TRBJ2-7; a possible D gene is TRBD1 (7 bases). Trimming took off 2 bases at V and 4 bases at J, with 12 bases between the two ends. This CDR3 contains 14 residues. Germline CDR1 reads MNHEY; CDR2 reads SVGEGT. The CDR3 sequence is CASSYGGTEYEQYF. CDR3 bases: TGTGCCAGCAGTTACGGGGGGACAGAATACGAGCAGTACTTC.

The chain links TRBV5-1 to TRBJ2-7; TRBD1 aligns across 12 bases. The J segment lost 3 bases and the V segment lost 4 bases, leaving 5 bases of the junction unmatched. The CDR3 runs to 15 residues. The germline V gene has CDR1 SGHRS and CDR2 YFSETQ. The CDR3 DNA is TGCGCCAGCAGCCCCGGGACAGGGGGCCGCTACGAGCAGTACTTC. This gives the protein CASSPGTGGRYEQYF.

The chain combines TRBV4-1 with TRBJ1-2; D not certain. Trimming cost V 0 bases and J 1 base, with 3 bases left between them. The germline V gene encodes CDR1 MGHRA and CDR2 YSYEKL. This CDR3 has 13 amino acids. The CDR3 region has the DNA TGCGCCAGCAGCCAAGACCATAACTATGGCTACACCTTC. Translating gives CASSQDHNYGYTF.

This sequence joins TRBV5-1 and TRBJ1-4, with a weak D call TRBD1 (5 bases). CDR3 size: 15 residues. Looked up from germline, CDR1 is SGHRS and CDR2 is YFSETQ. The V gene lost 4 bases and the J gene lost 8 bases, with 18 bases spanning the gap. DNA of the CDR3: TGCGCCAGCAGCCTAGTCGGCGGGGGAGGAGAAAAACTGTTTTTT. As protein: CASSLVGGGGEKLFF.

This clone was detected only once. Other DNA sequences from this sample encode an identical CDR3 as well. The rearrangement links TRBV5-1 to TRBJ1-2, with 8 nucleotides matching TRBD1. CDR3 size: 14 residues. Per germline, CDR1 SGHRS and CDR2 YFSETQ. V lost 6 bases to trimming and J lost 0 bases; unmatched junction nucleotides: 4. The CDR3 here is CASKGQGANYGYTF. The CDR3 bases are TGCGCCAGCAAAGGACAGGGAGCTAACTATGGCTACACCTTC.

This clone was counted only a few times. This rearrangement joins TRBV10-3 to TRBJ2-1; no clear D gene. V lost 10 bases, J lost 0 bases, and 13 bases lay in between. This CDR3 has 14 residues. Germline loops: CDR1 ENHRY, CDR2 SYGVKD. The CDR3 DNA reads TGTGCCACCCTAGACCCAAGCTCCTACAATGAGCAGTTCTTC. Translating it yields CATLDPSSYNEQFF.

This clone was seen more than once but under ten times. The chain recombines TRBV6-4 with TRBJ2-3; TRBD2 might be the D (6 bases). Per the germline V gene, CDR1 is MRHNA and CDR2 is SNTAGT. Trimming removed 3 bases from V and 7 bases from J, with 17 bases in between. The CDR3 consists of 15 residues. DNA for the CDR3: TGTGCCAGCAGTGAATTCGCGGGGCCGGCCTATACGCAGTATTTT. It codes for CASSEFAGPAYTQYF.

This rearrangement joins TRBV7-8 to TRBJ2-7; 9 bases align to TRBD2. CDR3 length: 15 amino acids. Germline loops: CDR1 SGHVS, CDR2 FQNEAQ. V trimming: 1 base; J trimming: 0 bases; junction bases outside the gene matches: 1. The CDR3 is CASSLGTSASYEQYF. The CDR3 bases are TGTGCCAGCAGCTTAGGGACTAGCGCCTCCTACGAGCAGTACTTC. Supplemented by reference TRBV7-8 and TRBJ2-7, the full variable domain reads GAGVSQSPRYKVAKRGQDVALRCDPISGHVSLFWYQQALGQGPEFLTYFQNEAQLDKSGLPSDRFFAERPEGSVSTLKIQRTQQEDSAVYLCASSLGTSASYEQYFGPGTRLTVT.

The chain carries TRBV5-1 and TRBJ1-4; 8 bases are shared with TRBD1. Trimming took 0 bases from V and 5 from J; bases not matched to a gene: 3. The CDR3 covers 15 residues. Germline CDR1 SGHRS, CDR2 YFSETQ. CDR3 sequence: CASSLEGQGNEKLFF. In nucleotides, the CDR3 is TGCGCCAGCAGCTTGGAAGGACAGGGAAATGAAAAACTGTTTTTT. Combining the CDR3 with reference TRBV5-1 and TRBJ1-4 gives the whole variable domain KAGVTQTPRYLIKTRGQQVTLSCSPISGHRSVSWYQQTPGQGLQFLFEYFSETQRNKGNFPGRFSGRQFSNSRSEMNVSTLELGDSALYLCASSLEGQGNEKLFFGSGTQLSVL.

The chain is built from TRBV5-1 and TRBJ1-4, with 7 bases lining up with TRBD1. The CDR3 covers 18 residues. V lost 5 bases, J lost 5 bases, and 18 bases stayed unmatched. Germline V lookup: CDR1 SGHRS, CDR2 YFSETQ. The CDR3 sequence is CASSPGLGGAGRNEKLFF. CDR3 DNA: TGCGCCAGCAGTCCGGGATTAGGGGGCGCGGGGCGAAATGAAAAACTGTTTTTT.

CDR3 protein: CASSLRRGNTEAFF. For the CDR3, the DNA is TGTGCCAGCAGTCTCCGCAGGGGGAACACTGAAGCTTTCTTT. The chain has TRBV6-5 and TRBJ1-1, with a tentative D call TRBD1 (6 bases). The CDR3 is 14 amino acids. CDR1 and CDR2 (germline): MNHEY, SVGAGI. V was shortened by 5 bases and J by 1 base, with 11 bases between the two germline ends.

The chain carries TRBV7-2 and TRBJ2-1; 7 nucleotides line up with TRBD2. CDR3 size: 12 residues. The junction had 1 base not matched to a gene; V was cut back by 8 bases and J by 3 bases. Germline assignment: CDR1 SGHTA and CDR2 FQGNSA. The CDR3 sequence is CASGGVYNEQFF. The CDR3 bases are TGTGCCAGCGGGGGGGTCTACAATGAGCAGTTCTTC.

As regards this clone: At the DNA level, this CDR3 is encoded by other sequences in the same sample as well. The chain combines TRBV20-1 with TRBJ2-7; D is perhaps TRBD2 (6 bases). V was trimmed by 3 bases and J by 3 bases, leaving 6 bases between them. Germline CDR1 and CDR2: DFQATT and SNEGSKA (reference sequence). The CDR3 is 11 amino acids. In DNA form, the CDR3 reads TGCAGTGCTAGCGGGGGCTACGAGCAGTACTTC. It encodes CSASGGYEQYF.

This clone has just one count. This sequence joins TRBV3-1 (or the pseudogene TRBV3-2) and TRBJ1-4; D remains ambiguous. V dropped 4 bases and J dropped 6 bases, with 9 bases sitting between them. Per the germline V gene, CDR1 is LGHDT and CDR2 is YNNKEL (reference sequence). The CDR3 length is 13 residues. CDR3 bases: TGTGCCAGCAGCCCACGGTCGGATGAAAAACTGTTTTTT. Protein sequence: CASSPRSDEKLFF.

DNA for the CDR3: TGTGCCAGCAGCCTGATGGGGCAGGCCTACGAGCAGTACTTC. Its translation: CASSLMGQAYEQYF. The rearrangement links TRBV7-2 to TRBJ2-7; a possible D gene is TRBD1 (5 bases). Germline V gives CDR1 SGHTA, CDR2 FQGNSA. Trimming left V 5 bases short and J 2 bases short, with 13 bases between. CDR3 length: 14 residues.

V usage is TRBV27 and J usage is TRBJ1-6; perhaps TRBD1 as D (6 bases). V was shortened by 2 bases and J by 11 bases, with 10 bases between the two germline ends. CDR1 is MNHEY, CDR2 SMNVEV, per germline (reference sequence). The CDR3 has 13 residues. The CDR3 nucleotides read TGTGCCAGCAGTTTAAAGCAGGGGACACCCCTCCACTTT. It codes for CASSLKQGTPLHF.

The chain is built from TRBV18 and TRBJ1-1; 8 bases match TRBD1. Looked up from germline, CDR1 is KGHSH and CDR2 is LQKENI. V gave up 3 bases and J gave up 5 bases; unmatched junction bases: 5. The CDR3 extends over 14 amino acids. CDR3 loop: CASSPGQGGTEAFF. The CDR3 DNA reads TGTGCCAGCTCACCTGGACAGGGAGGAACTGAAGCTTTCTTT.

This chain links TRBV5-1 with TRBJ2-1, with D uncertain. V dropped 10 bases and J dropped 0 bases, with 14 bases sitting between them. Germline values: CDR1 SGHRS, CDR2 YFSETQ. The CDR3 is made up of 14 amino acids. The CDR3 DNA reads as TGCGCCTCGATGGCCAGTCTCTCCTACAATGAGCAGTTCTTC. Amino acid sequence: CASMASLSYNEQFF.

The genes are TRBV19 and TRBJ2-7; D ambiguous. CDR3 length equals 12 residues. The V gene lost 4 bases and the J gene lost 3 bases, with 7 bases spanning the gap. The germline gives CDR1 LNHDA, CDR2 SQIVND (reference sequence). CDR3 bases: TGTGCCAGTAGTACCCGCGGCTACGAGCAGTACTTC. Protein: CASSTRGYEQYF.

This clone was detected a few times. The V call is TRBV27, the J call TRBJ2-3, with 8 bases that match TRBD2. Germline lookup yields CDR1 MNHEY and CDR2 SMNVEV (reference sequence). The trim removed 7 bases at V and 3 bases at J, leaving 9 bases unmatched. CDR3 size: 15 residues. CDR3 coding DNA: TGTGCCAGCATCCCTTTAGCGGGAAATACAGATACGCAGTATTTT. Translated: CASIPLAGNTDTQYF.

The DNA of the CDR3 is TGTGCCACCAGGCCGGGACAGAAGACCCAGTACTTC. Translation gives CATRPGQKTQYF. J is TRBJ2-5 and V is TRBV15, with TRBD1 identical over 7 bases. The germline CDR1 and CDR2 sequences are LNHNV and YYDKDF (reference sequence). This CDR3 is built from 12 residues. V shed 6 bases and J 6 bases; nucleotides not matched to a gene: 4.

This clone showed up just once. The chain joins TRBV28 to TRBJ1-2; 7 positions agree with TRBD1. Germline assignment: CDR1 MDHEN and CDR2 SYDVKM. The CDR3 runs 14 residues. V gave up 6 bases and J gave up 5 bases; unmatched junction bases: 9. The CDR3 region is CASSPTGRLYGYTF. As DNA, the CDR3 is TGTGCCAGCAGCCCGACAGGGAGATTGTATGGCTACACCTTC.